A single sample gave rise to the 15 T cell receptor beta chains below, sequenced in a study of neurological immune-mediated disorders. In TCRdb, the 5' RACE reads were re-called with MiXCR into one record per CDR3 protein. In the table there are tens of thousands of distinct CDR3 sequences, about 2% of which are singletons. Specimen: PBMCs. Receptor source: a woman in her thirties or forties with multiple sclerosis.

This clonotype was counted ten times or more. The V call is TRBV7-2, the J call TRBJ1-4; D gene ambiguous. Trimming pared 4 bases from V and 5 bases from J, leaving 11 bases between. Germline CDR1 is SGHTA and CDR2 is FQGNSA. This CDR3 comprises 14 residues. This CDR3 reads CASSSQSGNEKLFF. Here the CDR3 DNA reads TGTGCCAGCAGCTCCCAGAGCGGAAATGAAAAACTGTTTTTT.

This clonotype was picked up many times. This sequence joins TRBV20-1 and TRBJ1-1; D gene unclear. The CDR3 spans 13 residues. In germline, CDR1 is DFQATT, CDR2 SNEGSKA (reference sequence). Trimming removed 6 bases from V and 1 base from J, with 12 bases in between. In DNA form, the CDR3 reads TGCAGTGCCACCGACACCCGGAACACTGAAGCTTTCTTT. This sequence encodes CSATDTRNTEAFF.

This clonotype appeared many times. V usage is TRBV5-1 and J usage is TRBJ1-4; D gene ambiguous. The germline V gene has CDR1 SGHRS and CDR2 YFSETQ. Trimming pared 0 bases from V and 4 bases from J, leaving 13 bases between. The CDR3 is made up of 16 amino acids. The CDR3 loop reads CASSLVRPAGNEKLFF. CDR3 DNA sequence: TGCGCCAGCAGCTTGGTCAGGCCCGCCGGTAATGAAAAACTGTTTTTT.

Ten or more counts support this clonotype. This chain uses TRBV7-2 with TRBJ2-1; no clear D gene. Germline assignment: CDR1 SGHTA and CDR2 FQGNSA. Trimming removed 0 bases at V and 9 bases at J, with 9 bases between. The CDR3 runs 13 residues. CDR3 DNA sequence: TGTGCCAGCAGCTTAGCGCTAAAGGGTGAGCAGTTCTTC. Translation: CASSLALKGEQFF.

This clonotype showed up many times. This rearrangement joins TRBV6-2 or TRBV6-3 to TRBJ2-1; 7 nucleotides align to TRBD2. Germline V gene lookup returns CDR1 MNHEY and CDR2 SVGEGT. Trimming took 3 bases from V and 6 from J; bases not matched to a gene: 5. The CDR3 covers 14 residues. CDR3 amino acids: CASSYSGGINEQFF. The CDR3 DNA follows: TGTGCCAGCAGTTATTCCGGGGGGATCAATGAGCAGTTCTTC.

This clonotype has at least ten counts. The chain employs TRBV5-1 and TRBJ1-1; D might be TRBD1 (6 bases). The CDR3 runs 13 residues. Germline loops: CDR1 SGHRS, CDR2 YFSETQ. Trimming pared 4 bases from V and 1 base from J, leaving 8 bases between. For the CDR3, the DNA is TGCGCCAGCAGCGCGGGACAGAACACTGAAGCTTTCTTT. The encoded protein is CASSAGQNTEAFF.

There are many counts of this clonotype. This chain uses TRBV3-1 with TRBJ2-2, with unresolved D. V lost 7 bases to trimming and J lost 3 bases, with 12 bases between them. This CDR3 spans 14 amino acids. The germline CDR1 and CDR2 sequences are LGHDT and YNNKEL (reference sequence). The CDR3 bases are TGTGCCAGCATGCCAGCATCTGACACCGGGGAGCTGTTTTTT. It translates to CASMPASDTGELFF. The full variable domain, rest sourced from reference TRBV3-1 and TRBJ2-2, is DTAVSQTPKYLVTQMGNDKSIKCEQNLGHDTMYWYKQDSKKFLKIMFSYNNKELIINETVPNRFSPKSPDKAHLNLHINSLELGDSAVYFCASMPASDTGELFFGEGSRLTVL.

This clonotype was seen many times. This rearrangement joins TRBV5-1 to TRBJ2-1; 9 bases line up with TRBD2. V lost 0 bases, J lost 2 bases, and 0 bases stayed unmatched. The CDR3 totals 15 residues. Germline CDR1 reads SGHRS; CDR2 reads YFSETQ. The CDR3 DNA sequence: TGCGCCAGCAGCTTGGGCGGGGGGGCCTACAATGAGCAGTTCTTC. This codes for CASSLGGGAYNEQFF.

This clonotype was counted at least ten times. CDR3 amino acids: CASSRTGTDTQYF. In nucleotides, the CDR3 is TGTGCCAGCAGCCGAACAGGGACAGATACGCAGTATTTT. This chain connects TRBV4-2 to TRBJ2-3; weak D call: TRBD1 (6 bases). V lost 4 bases to trimming and J lost 3 bases, with 8 bases between them. The CDR3 extends over 13 amino acids. Germline V gene sequence: CDR1 LGHNA, CDR2 YNFKEQ.

This clonotype was picked up many times. The rearrangement joins TRBV20-1 to TRBJ2-3; TRBD2 agrees at 8 bases. The CDR3 loop spans 12 amino acids. The junction had 4 bases not matched to a gene; V was cut back by 5 bases and J by 6 bases. Germline CDR1 and CDR2: DFQATT and SNEGSKA (reference sequence). CDR3 loop: CSARGGADTQYF. The CDR3 nucleotides read TGCAGTGCTCGGGGGGGTGCGGATACGCAGTATTTT.

The table lists this clonotype with many counts. The chain uses TRBV5-1 and TRBJ1-1, with 7 bases fitting TRBD1. Trimming took 5 bases from V and 1 from J; bases not matched to a gene: 8. The CDR3 covers 15 residues. Germline values: CDR1 SGHRS, CDR2 YFSETQ. CDR3 sequence: CASSPGTEGNTEAFF. CDR3 DNA sequence: TGCGCCAGCAGTCCAGGGACAGAAGGGAACACTGAAGCTTTCTTT.

This clonotype was recorded many times. The chain couples TRBV5-1 to TRBJ2-3; 11 bases agree with TRBD2. The CDR3 is 16 residues long. Germline lookup yields CDR1 SGHRS and CDR2 YFSETQ. Germline trimming cut 5 bases from V and 0 bases from J; bases unmatched to any gene: 5. The CDR3 spells CASSPGLADSTDTQYF. The DNA for the CDR3 is TGCGCCAGCAGTCCGGGACTAGCGGACAGCACAGATACGCAGTATTTT.

This clonotype was observed many times. CDR3 sequence: CASSESTEGDTQYF. Written as DNA, the CDR3 is TGCGCCAGCAGTGAGTCGACGGAGGGTGATACGCAGTATTTT. The chain couples TRBV10-2 to TRBJ2-3, with D possibly matching TRBD2 (6 bases). CDR1 is WSHSY, CDR2 SAAADI, per germline. The V end was cut by 0 bases, the J end by 6 bases, with 10 bases between. The CDR3 contains 14 residues.

This sequence joins TRBV30 and TRBJ1-2; the match to TRBD1 covers 8 bases. Trimming cost V 0 bases and J 6 bases; bases outside gene matches: 3. This CDR3 has 13 amino acids. Germline V gene sequence: CDR1 GTSNPN, CDR2 SVGIG (reference sequence). The CDR3 sequence: CAWSVQGADGYTF. CDR3 sequence (DNA): TGTGCCTGGAGTGTCCAGGGGGCTGATGGCTACACCTTC.

By sample fraction, this clonotype is medium-sized (0.01 to 0.1%). The gene calls are TRBV4-1 and TRBJ1-2; D gene unclear. Germline V gene data show CDR1 as MGHRA and CDR2 as YSYEKL. This CDR3 contains 14 residues. The V end was cut by 3 bases, the J end by 5 bases, with 13 bases between. CDR3 bases: TGCGCCAGCAGCCAGGTCGAACAGTCATATGGCTACACCTTC. This codes for CASSQVEQSYGYTF.